Detailed here is one T cell receptor beta chain. The antigen remains unidentified. This specimen belongs to a study of cytomegalovirus exposure and HLA in healthy donors. About the research overall: Unique TCR beta sequences numbering some 120 million came from 150 million to 200 million T cells in an earlier analysis. Notes on the study in general: A highly shared variant cluster was judged a likely technical artifact.

The primer mix had 60 Vbeta and 13 Jbeta primers. Data came from immunoSEQ multiplex PCR; TCRdb stores just in-frame clones and leaves some out. The sample shows around 110,000 clones, under 80% of them seen only once. Sequenced material: PBMCs. The source of this sequence is a woman aged 40 to 49 in good health and CMV-seropositive.

CDR3 nucleotides: TGTGCCAGGCGCGACAGGTACTATGGCTACACCTTC. It encodes CARRDRYYGYTF. The V and J genes are TRBV6-1 and TRBJ1-2; TRBD1 might be the D (6 bases). Trimming stripped 9 bases from V and 3 bases from J, with 11 bases between. This CDR3 is built from 12 residues. CDR1 MNHNS and CDR2 SASEGT come from the germline V gene.